Listed below are T cell receptor beta chains from one sample, sequenced in a study of T cell responses to AZD1222 COVID-19 vaccine. Generated by immunoSEQ multiplex PCR, the TCRdb table keeps only in-frame clones and is missing some. The table lists tens of thousands of clones, 65% to 90% of them singletons. The source material was peripheral blood, sampled on day 0 of AZD1222 vaccination. The receptors stem from an adult in good health. The CDR3 runs from the conserved cysteine through the conserved F or W. D genes are given only for firm matches. Only part of the rows carry a size: once, few, many, or a class if the clone is expanded.

TRBJ1-1	.	.	TRBV5-1	TGCGCCAGCAGCCCCGGGGCCCCGAACACTGAAGCTTTCTTT	CASSPGAPNTEAFF
TRBJ1-4	.	once	TRBV30	TGTGCCTGGAGTGTCGGGTGGAATGAAAAACTGTTTTTT	CAWSVGWNEKLFF
TRBJ2-7	.	.	TRBV3-1/TRBV3-2	TGTGCCAGCAGCCAAGAGACCTCGGGCAAACCTCAGTACTTC	CASSQETSGKPQYF
TRBJ1-5	.	.	TRBV28	TGTGCCAGCAGTTTATCCGGGGAAGGGAGCAATCAGCCCCAGCATTTT	CASSLSGEGSNQPQHF
TRBJ2-3	TRBD2	.	TRBV5-4	TGTGCCAGCAGCAAAGGTCCTAGCGGGAGCACAGATACGCAGTATTTT	CASSKGPSGSTDTQYF
TRBJ1-1	.	few	TRBV16	TGTGCCAGCAGCATAACGAACACTGAAGCTTTCTTT	CASSITNTEAFF
TRBJ1-3	.	.	TRBV2	TGTGCCAGCAGTTTAAACTCTGGAAACACCATATATTTT	CASSLNSGNTIYF
TRBJ1-2	.	.	TRBV2	TGTGCCAGCAGTGAACGGTCAGACTACTATGGCTACACCTTC	CASSERSDYYGYTF
TRBJ1-4	.	.	TRBV3-1/TRBV3-2	TGTGCCAGCAGCCAAGATTGGAGGGCCAATCAAAAACTGTTTTTT	CASSQDWRANQKLFF
TRBJ1-1	.	.	TRBV3-1/TRBV3-2	TGTGCCAGCAGTCAAAGGGGGGGCACTGAAGCTTTCTTT	CASSQRGGTEAFF
TRBJ1-1	.	.	TRBV7-3	TGTGCCAGCAGCTTACAGCCGAACACTGAAGCTTTCTTT	CASSLQPNTEAFF
TRBJ2-1	.	.	TRBV20-1	TGCAGTGCTAGTACTCGCGGGGCGGGACGACACAATGAGCAGTTCTTC	CSASTRGAGRHNEQFF
TRBJ2-7	.	.	TRBV29-1	TGCAGCGCCTCGGGGGACAACTACGAGCAGTACTTC	CSASGDNYEQYF
TRBJ2-7	.	.	TRBV18	TGTGCCAGCTCACCCGTTTCAGCGGTGTCCTACGAGCAGTACTTC	CASSPVSAVSYEQYF
TRBJ2-1	TRBD2	.	TRBV19	TGTGCCAGCCAAGGACTAGCGGGAAATGAGCAGTTCTTC	CASQGLAGNEQFF
TRBJ2-7	.	.	TRBV30	TGTGCCTGGTCCCCGGGGGCCCTTAGCTCCTACGAGCAGTACTTC	CAWSPGALSSYEQYF
TRBJ1-5	.	.	TRBV19	TGTGCCAGTAGTAGAGGCCGAGAGACAGGCAATCAGCCCCAGCATTTT	CASSRGRETGNQPQHF
TRBJ2-1	.	.	TRBV5-4	TGTGCCAGCAGCTTGGCATTCTACAATGAGCAGTTCTTC	CASSLAFYNEQFF
TRBJ1-1	.	.	TRBV2	TGTGCCAGCAAACCCCGGGCCGGGGGGTTTGAAGCTTTCTTT	CASKPRAGGFEAFF
TRBJ2-7	TRBD2	few	TRBV29-1	TGCAGCGTTGAGGGGGGGACCTACGAGCAGTACTTC	CSVEGGTYEQYF
TRBJ1-5	.	few	TRBV7-2	TGTGCCAGCAGCCGGAGTGGGGGACAGCCCCAGCATTTT	CASSRSGGQPQHF
TRBJ2-5	TRBD1	.	TRBV3-1/TRBV3-2	TGTGCCAGCAGCCTTCCCTGGGGACAGGGCGGGGAGACCCAGTACTTC	CASSLPWGQGGETQYF
TRBJ2-3	.	.	TRBV7-2	TGTGCCAGCAGCTCAAGGAGAGTTGGGGTCACAGATACGCAGTATTTT	CASSSRRVGVTDTQYF
TRBJ1-4	.	.	TRBV3-1/TRBV3-2	TGTGCCAGCAGCCAAGGGGGCTATAATGAAAAACTGTTTTTT	CASSQGGYNEKLFF
TRBJ2-3	.	.	TRBV10-1	TGCGCCAGCAGTGAACAGGCAGGAGATACGCAGTATTTT	CASSEQAGDTQYF
TRBJ2-7	TRBD1	.	TRBV3-1/TRBV3-2	TGTGCCAGCAGCCGTCCCGGGACAGGGGTTGACGAGCAGTACTTC	CASSRPGTGVDEQYF
TRBJ1-1	.	.	TRBV30	TGTGCCTGCTTGACGGGGAACACTGAAGCTTTCTTT	CACLTGNTEAFF
TRBJ2-2	TRBD1	.	TRBV24-1	TGTGCCACCAGGGGACAGGGGGCGACCGGGGAGCTGTTTTTT	CATRGQGATGELFF
TRBJ1-2	TRBD1	.	TRBV7-9	TGTGCCAGCAGCCCTACGGGACAGGGGGCTAACTATGGCTACACCTTC	CASSPTGQGANYGYTF
TRBJ1-1	.	.	TRBV29-1	TGCAGCTCCAAGGCCCCCCAGAACACTGAAGCTTTCTTT	CSSKAPQNTEAFF
TRBJ2-7	.	.	TRBV10-2	TGCGCCAGCAGTGAGTCTGATGGCGGGACCAACGACGAGCAGTACTTC	CASSESDGGTNDEQYF